This TCR beta chain is from a study of blood T cell repertoires in COVID-19. Study details: The study drew acute and convalescent COVID-19 samples from the United States, Italy and Spain.

Trimming shortened V by 5 bases and J by 0 bases, and 5 bases separated the two germline ends. This CDR3 is built from 11 residues. Germline CDR1 SQVTM, CDR2 ANQGSEA. Clones were sequenced by immunoSEQ multiplex PCR, and TCRdb holds only the in-frame ones, with some missing. The sample shows about 70,000 clones, over 85% of them seen only once. What was sequenced was peripheral blood. The sequence derives from a human donor in a cohort sampled during active COVID-19. V gene TRBV29-1 combines with J gene TRBJ2-7; D remains ambiguous. The chain's CDR3 is CSVRGSYEQYF. Here the CDR3 DNA reads TGCAGCGTTCGCGGCTCCTACGAGCAGTACTTC.